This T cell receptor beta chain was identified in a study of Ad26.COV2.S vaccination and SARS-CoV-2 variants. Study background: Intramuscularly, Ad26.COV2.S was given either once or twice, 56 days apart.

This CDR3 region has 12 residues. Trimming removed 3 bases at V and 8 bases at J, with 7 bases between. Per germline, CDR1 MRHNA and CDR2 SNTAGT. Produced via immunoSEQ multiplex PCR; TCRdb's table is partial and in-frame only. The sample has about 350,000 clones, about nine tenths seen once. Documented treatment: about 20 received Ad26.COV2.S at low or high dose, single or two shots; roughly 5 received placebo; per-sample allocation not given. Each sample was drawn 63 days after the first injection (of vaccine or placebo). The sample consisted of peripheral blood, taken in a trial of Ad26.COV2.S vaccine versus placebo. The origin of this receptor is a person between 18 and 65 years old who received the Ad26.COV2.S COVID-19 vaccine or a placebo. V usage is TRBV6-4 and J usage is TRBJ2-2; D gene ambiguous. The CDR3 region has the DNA TGTGCCAGCAGTGATTTTCTAGGGGAGCTGTTTTTT. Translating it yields CASSDFLGELFF.